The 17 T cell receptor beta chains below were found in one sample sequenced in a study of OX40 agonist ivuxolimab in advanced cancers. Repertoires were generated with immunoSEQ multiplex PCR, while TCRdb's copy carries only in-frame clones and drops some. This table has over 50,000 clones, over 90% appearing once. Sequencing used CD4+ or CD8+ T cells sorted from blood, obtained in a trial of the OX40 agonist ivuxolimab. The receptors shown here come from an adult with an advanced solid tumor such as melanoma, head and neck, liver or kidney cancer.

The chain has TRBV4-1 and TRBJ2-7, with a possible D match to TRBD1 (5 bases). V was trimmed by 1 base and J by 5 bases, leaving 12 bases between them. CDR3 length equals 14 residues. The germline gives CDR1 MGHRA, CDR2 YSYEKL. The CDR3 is CASSQVGQGNEQYF. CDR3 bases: TGCGCCAGCAGCCAAGTCGGGCAGGGTAACGAGCAGTACTTC.

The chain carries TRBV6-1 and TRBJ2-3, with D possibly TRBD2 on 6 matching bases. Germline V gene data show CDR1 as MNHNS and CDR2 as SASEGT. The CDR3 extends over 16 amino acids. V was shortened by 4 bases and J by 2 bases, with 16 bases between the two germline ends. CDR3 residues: CASSVLGSGDTDTQYF. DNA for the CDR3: TGTGCCAGCAGTGTTCTAGGTAGCGGTGACACAGATACGCAGTATTTT.

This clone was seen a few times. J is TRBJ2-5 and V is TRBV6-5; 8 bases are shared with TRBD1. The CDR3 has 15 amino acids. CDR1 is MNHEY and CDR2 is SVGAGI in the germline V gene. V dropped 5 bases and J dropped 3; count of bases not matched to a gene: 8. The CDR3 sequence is CASSPWTGSKETQYF. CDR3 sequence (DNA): TGTGCCAGCAGTCCCTGGACAGGGTCTAAAGAGACCCAGTACTTC.

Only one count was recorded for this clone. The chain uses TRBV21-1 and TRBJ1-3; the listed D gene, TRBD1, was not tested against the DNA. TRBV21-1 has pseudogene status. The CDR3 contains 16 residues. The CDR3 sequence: CASSNFRRGFGNTIYF. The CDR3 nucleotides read TGTGCCAGCAGCAACTTTCGTAGGGGGTTTGGAAACACCATATATTTT.

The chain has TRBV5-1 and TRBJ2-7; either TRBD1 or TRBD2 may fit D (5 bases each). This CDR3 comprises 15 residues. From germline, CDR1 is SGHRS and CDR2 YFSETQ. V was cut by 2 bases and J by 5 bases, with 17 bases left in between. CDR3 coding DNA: TGCGCCAGCAGCTTACTGGGACGACCGAGAGACGAGCAGTACTTC. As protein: CASSLLGRPRDEQYF.

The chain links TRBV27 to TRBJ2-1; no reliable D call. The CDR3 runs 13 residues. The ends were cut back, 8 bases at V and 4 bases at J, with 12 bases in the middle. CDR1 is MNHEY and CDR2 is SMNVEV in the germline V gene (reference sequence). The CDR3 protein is CASRPLLYNEQFF. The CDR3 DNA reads TGTGCCAGCCGGCCCCTCCTGTACAATGAGCAGTTCTTC.

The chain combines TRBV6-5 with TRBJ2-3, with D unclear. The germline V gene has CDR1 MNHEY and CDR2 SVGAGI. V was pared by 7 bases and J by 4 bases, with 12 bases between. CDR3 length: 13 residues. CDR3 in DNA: TGTGCCAGCACCCCAGGTCGGGCAGATACGCAGTATTTT. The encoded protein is CASTPGRADTQYF.

The CDR3: CASSHVGTGTDQPQHF. The CDR3 nucleotides read TGCGCCAGCAGTCATGTGGGCACAGGGACGGATCAGCCCCAGCATTTT. The chain combines TRBV23-1 with TRBJ1-5, with a weak D call TRBD1 (6 bases). Being an ORF, TRBV23-1 has a function that is uncertain. CDR3 length: 16 amino acids. The V end was cut by 3 bases, the J end by 5 bases, with 17 bases between.

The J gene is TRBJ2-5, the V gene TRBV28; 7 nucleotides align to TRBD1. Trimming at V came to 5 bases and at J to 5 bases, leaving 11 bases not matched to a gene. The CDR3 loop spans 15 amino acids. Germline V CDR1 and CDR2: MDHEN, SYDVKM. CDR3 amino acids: CASSEGQKTRETQYF. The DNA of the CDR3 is TGTGCCAGCAGTGAGGGACAGAAGACCCGGGAGACCCAGTACTTC.

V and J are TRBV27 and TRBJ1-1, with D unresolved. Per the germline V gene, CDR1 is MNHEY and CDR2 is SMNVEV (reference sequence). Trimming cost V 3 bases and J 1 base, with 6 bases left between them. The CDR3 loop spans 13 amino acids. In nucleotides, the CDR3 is TGTGCCAGCAGTTTTGGTGGGAACACTGAAGCTTTCTTT. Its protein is CASSFGGNTEAFF.

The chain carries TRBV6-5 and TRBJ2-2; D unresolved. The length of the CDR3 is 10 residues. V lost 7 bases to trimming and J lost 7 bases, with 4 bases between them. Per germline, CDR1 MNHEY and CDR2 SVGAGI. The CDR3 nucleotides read TGTGCCAGCAAGAGCGGGGAGCTGTTTTTT. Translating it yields CASKSGELFF.

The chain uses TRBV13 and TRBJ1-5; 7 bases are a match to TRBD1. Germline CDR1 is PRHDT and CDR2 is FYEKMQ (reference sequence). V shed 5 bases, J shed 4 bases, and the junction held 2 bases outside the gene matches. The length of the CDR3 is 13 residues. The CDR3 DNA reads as TGTGCCAGCAGCCACAGGGGTAATCAGCCCCAGCATTTT. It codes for CASSHRGNQPQHF.

DNA of the CDR3: TGTGCCAGCAGCCAAGATTCCGGAGGGTACGAGCAGTACTTC. Translating it yields CASSQDSGGYEQYF. The V call is TRBV4-2, the J call TRBJ2-7, with D possibly TRBD2 on 6 matching bases. The V and J ends lost 0 bases and 4 bases respectively, with 10 bases between them. Germline lookup yields CDR1 LGHNA and CDR2 YNFKEQ. CDR3 length: 14 residues.

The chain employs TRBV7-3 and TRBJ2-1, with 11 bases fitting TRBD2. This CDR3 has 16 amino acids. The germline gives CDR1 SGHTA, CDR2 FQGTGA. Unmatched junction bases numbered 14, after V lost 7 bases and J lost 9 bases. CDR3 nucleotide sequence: TGTGCCAGCACCAAGGGACTAGCGGCCACCAGCGGTGAGCAGTTCTTC. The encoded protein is CASTKGLAATSGEQFF. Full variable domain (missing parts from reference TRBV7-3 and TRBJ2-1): GAGVSQTPSNKVTEKGKYVELRCDPISGHTALYWYRQSLGQGPEFLIYFQGTGAADDSGLPNDRFFAVRPEGSVSTLKIQRTERGDSAVYLCASTKGLAATSGEQFFGPGTRLTVL.

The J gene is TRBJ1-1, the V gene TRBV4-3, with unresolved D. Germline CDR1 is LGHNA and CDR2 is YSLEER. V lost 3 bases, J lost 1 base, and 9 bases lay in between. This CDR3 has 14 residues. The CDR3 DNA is TGCGCCAGCAGCCAGAAAGGAGGGAACACTGAAGCTTTCTTT. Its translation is CASSQKGGNTEAFF.

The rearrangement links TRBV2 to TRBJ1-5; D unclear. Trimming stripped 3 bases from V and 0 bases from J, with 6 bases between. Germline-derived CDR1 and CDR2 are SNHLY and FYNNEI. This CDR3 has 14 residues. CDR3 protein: CASSETFSNQPQHF. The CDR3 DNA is TGTGCCAGCAGTGAGACATTTAGCAATCAGCCCCAGCATTTT.

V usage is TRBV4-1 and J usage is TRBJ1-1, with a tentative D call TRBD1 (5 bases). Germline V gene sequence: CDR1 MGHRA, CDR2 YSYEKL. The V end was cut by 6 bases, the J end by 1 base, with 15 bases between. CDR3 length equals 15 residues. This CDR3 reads CASSLGGHPNTEAFF. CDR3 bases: TGCGCCAGCAGTCTAGGAGGACACCCGAACACTGAAGCTTTCTTT.